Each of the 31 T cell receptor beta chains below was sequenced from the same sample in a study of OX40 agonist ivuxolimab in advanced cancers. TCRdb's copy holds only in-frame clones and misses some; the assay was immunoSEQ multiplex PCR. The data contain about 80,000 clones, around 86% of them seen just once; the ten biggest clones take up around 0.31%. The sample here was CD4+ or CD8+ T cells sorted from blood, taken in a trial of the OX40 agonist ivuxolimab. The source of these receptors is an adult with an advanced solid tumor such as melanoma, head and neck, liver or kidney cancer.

The CDR3 here is CASSAETGAGSPLHF. CDR3 DNA sequence: TGTGCCAGCAGTGCCGAGACAGGAGCGGGTTCACCCCTCCACTTT. The genes are TRBV6-5 and TRBJ1-6, with a weak D call TRBD1 (6 bases). Per germline, CDR1 MNHEY and CDR2 SVGAGI. CDR3 length: 15 amino acids. V was clipped by 5 bases and J by 9 bases, with 17 bases between them.

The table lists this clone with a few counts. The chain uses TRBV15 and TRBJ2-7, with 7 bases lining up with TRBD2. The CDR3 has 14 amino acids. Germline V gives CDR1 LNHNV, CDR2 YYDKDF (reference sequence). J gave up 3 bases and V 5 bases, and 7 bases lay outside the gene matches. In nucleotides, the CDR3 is TGTGCCACCAGCCGACGGACTAGAGACTACGAGCAGTACTTC. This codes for CATSRRTRDYEQYF.

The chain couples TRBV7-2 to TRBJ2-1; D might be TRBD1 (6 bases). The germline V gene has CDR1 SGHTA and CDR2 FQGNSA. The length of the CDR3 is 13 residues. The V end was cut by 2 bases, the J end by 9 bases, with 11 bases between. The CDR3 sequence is CASSLNRASEQFF. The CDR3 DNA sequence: TGTGCCAGCAGCTTAAACAGGGCGAGTGAGCAGTTCTTC.

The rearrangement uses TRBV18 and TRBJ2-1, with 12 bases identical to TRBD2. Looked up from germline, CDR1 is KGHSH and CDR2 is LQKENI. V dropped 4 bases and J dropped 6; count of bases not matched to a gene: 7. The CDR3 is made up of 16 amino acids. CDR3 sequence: CASSRGTSGPSNEQFF. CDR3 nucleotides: TGTGCCAGCTCACGAGGGACTAGCGGGCCGTCCAATGAGCAGTTCTTC.

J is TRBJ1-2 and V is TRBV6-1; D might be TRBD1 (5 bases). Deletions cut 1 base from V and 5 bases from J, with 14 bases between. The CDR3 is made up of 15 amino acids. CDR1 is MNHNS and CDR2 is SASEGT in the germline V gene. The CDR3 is CASSEGGTLSYGYTF. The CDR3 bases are TGTGCCAGCAGTGAAGGTGGGACCCTTTCATATGGCTACACCTTC.

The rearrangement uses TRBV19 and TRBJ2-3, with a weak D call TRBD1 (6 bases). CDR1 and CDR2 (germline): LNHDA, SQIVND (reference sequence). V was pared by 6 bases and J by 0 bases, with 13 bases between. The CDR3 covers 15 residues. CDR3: CASSLDRRSTDTQYF. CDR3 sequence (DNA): TGTGCCAGTAGCCTTGACAGGAGAAGCACAGATACGCAGTATTTT.

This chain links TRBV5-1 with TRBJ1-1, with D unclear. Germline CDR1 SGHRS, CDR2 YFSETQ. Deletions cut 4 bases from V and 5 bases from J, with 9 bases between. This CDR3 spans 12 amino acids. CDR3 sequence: CASSVGSTEAFF. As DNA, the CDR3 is TGCGCCAGCAGCGTCGGCTCGACTGAAGCTTTCTTT. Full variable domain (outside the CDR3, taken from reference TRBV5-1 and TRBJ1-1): KAGVTQTPRYLIKTRGQQVTLSCSPISGHRSVSWYQQTPGQGLQFLFEYFSETQRNKGNFPGRFSGRQFSNSRSEMNVSTLELGDSALYLCASSVGSTEAFFGQGTRLTVV.

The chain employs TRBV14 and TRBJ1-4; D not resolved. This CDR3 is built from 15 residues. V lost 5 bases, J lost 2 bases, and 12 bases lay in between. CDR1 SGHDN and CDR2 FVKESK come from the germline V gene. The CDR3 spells CASSTQMATNEKLFF. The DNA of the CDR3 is TGTGCCAGCAGCACCCAGATGGCTACTAATGAAAAACTGTTTTTT.

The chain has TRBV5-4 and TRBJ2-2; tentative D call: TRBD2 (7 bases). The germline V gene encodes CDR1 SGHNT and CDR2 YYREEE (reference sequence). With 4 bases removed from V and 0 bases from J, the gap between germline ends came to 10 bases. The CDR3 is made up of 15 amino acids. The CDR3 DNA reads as TGTGCCAGCAGCCGGGGGGCCGCGAACACCGGGGAGCTGTTTTTT. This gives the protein CASSRGAANTGELFF.

The CDR3 loop is CASSAGRNTEAFF. DNA of the CDR3: TGCGCCAGCAGTGCGGGGCGGAACACTGAAGCTTTCTTT. The J gene is TRBJ1-1, the V gene TRBV5-1; D possibly corresponds to TRBD1 (5 bases). Trimming took off 5 bases at V and 1 base at J, with 9 bases between the two ends. Germline values: CDR1 SGHRS, CDR2 YFSETQ. CDR3 length: 13 amino acids.

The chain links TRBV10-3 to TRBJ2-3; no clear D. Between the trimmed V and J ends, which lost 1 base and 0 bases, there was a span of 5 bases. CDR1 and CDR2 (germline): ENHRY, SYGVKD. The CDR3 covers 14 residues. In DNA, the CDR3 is TGTGCCATCAGTGAGTTAGGAAGCACAGATACGCAGTATTTT. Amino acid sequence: CAISELGSTDTQYF.

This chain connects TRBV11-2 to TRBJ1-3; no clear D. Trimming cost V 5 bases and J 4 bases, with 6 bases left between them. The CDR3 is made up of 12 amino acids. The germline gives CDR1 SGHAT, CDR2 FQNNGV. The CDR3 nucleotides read TGTGCCAGCAGCCACCAGGGAAACACCATATATTTT. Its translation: CASSHQGNTIYF.

This CDR3 is CSALLAEIKETQYF. CDR3 sequence (DNA): TGCAGCGCCCTACTGGCGGAGATAAAAGAGACCCAGTACTTC. The genes are TRBV29-1 and TRBJ2-5; unclear D gene. Germline CDR1 is SQVTM and CDR2 is ANQGSEA. V was shortened by 7 bases and J by 3 bases, with 18 bases between the two germline ends. The CDR3 totals 14 residues.

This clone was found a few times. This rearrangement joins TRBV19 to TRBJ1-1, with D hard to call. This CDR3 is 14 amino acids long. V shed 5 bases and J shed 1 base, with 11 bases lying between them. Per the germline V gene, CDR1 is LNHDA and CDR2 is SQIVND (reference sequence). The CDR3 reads CASSPQLSNTEAFF. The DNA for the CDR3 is TGTGCCAGTAGTCCCCAGCTTTCGAACACTGAAGCTTTCTTT. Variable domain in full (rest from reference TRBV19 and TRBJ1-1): DGGITQSPKYLFRKEGQNVTLSCEQNLNHDAMYWYRQDPGQGLRLIYYSQIVNDFQKGDIAEGYSVSREKKESFPLTVTSAQKNPTAFYLCASSPQLSNTEAFFGQGTRLTVV.

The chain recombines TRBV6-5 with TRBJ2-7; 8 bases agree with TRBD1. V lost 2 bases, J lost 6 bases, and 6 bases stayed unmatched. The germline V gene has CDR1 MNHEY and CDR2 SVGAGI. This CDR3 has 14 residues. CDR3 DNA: TGTGCCAGCAGTTACAAGCAGGGGGCTGGCGAGCAGTACGTC. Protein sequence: CASSYKQGAGEQYV.

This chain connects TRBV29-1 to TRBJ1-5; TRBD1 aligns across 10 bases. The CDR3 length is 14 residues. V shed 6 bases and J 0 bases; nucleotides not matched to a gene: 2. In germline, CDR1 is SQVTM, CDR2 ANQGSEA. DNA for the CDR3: TGCAGCGTCCGACAGGGGGCTAGCAATCAGCCCCAGCATTTT. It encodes CSVRQGASNQPQHF. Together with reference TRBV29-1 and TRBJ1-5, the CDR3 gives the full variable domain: SAVISQKPSRDICQRGTSLTIQCQVDSQVTMMFWYRQQPGQSLTLIATANQGSEATYESGFVIDKFPISRPNLTFSTLTVSNMSPEDSSIYLCSVRQGASNQPQHFGDGTRLSIL.

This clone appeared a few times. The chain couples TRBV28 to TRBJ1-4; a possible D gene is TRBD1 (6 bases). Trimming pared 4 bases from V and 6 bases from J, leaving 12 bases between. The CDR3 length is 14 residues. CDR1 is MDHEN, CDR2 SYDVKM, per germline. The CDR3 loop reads CASSSNRAYEKLFF. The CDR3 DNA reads TGTGCCAGCAGTTCCAACAGGGCCTATGAAAAACTGTTTTTT.

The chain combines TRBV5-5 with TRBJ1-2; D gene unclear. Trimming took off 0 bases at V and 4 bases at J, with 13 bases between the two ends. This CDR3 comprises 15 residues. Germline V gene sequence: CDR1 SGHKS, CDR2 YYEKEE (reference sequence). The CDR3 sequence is CASSLAAQSPYGYTF. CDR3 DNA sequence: TGTGCCAGCAGCTTGGCTGCGCAGTCCCCCTATGGCTACACCTTC.

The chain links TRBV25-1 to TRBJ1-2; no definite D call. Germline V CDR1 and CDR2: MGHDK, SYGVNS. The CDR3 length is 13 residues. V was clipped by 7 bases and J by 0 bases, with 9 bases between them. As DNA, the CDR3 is TGTGCCAGCACATCCTCAGCTAACTATGGCTACACCTTC. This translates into CASTSSANYGYTF.

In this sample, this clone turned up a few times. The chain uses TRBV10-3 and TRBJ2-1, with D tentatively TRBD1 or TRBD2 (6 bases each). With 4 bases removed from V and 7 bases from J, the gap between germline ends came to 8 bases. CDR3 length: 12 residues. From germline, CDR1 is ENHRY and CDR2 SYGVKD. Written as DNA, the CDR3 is TGTGCCATCAGTGCGGGGGCGAATGAGCAGTTCTTC. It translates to CAISAGANEQFF.

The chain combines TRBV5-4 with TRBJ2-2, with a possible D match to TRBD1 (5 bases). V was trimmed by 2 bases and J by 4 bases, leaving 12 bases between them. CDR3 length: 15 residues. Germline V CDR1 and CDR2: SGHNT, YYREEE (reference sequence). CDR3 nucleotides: TGTGCCAGCAGCTTTACCAGGGCGACCACCGGGGAGCTGTTTTTT. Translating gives CASSFTRATTGELFF.

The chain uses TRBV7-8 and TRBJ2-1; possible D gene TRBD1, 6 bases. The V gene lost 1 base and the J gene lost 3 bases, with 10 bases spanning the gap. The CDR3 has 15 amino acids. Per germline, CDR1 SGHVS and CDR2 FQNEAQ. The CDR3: CASSLGDTYYNEQFF. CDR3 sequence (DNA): TGTGCCAGCAGCTTAGGGGACACTTACTACAATGAGCAGTTCTTC.

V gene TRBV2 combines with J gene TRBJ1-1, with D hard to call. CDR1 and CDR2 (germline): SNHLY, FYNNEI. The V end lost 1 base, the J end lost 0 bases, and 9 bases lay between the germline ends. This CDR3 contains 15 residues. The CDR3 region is CASSEGPPMNTEAFF. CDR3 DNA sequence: TGTGCCAGCAGTGAAGGTCCTCCGATGAACACTGAAGCTTTCTTT.

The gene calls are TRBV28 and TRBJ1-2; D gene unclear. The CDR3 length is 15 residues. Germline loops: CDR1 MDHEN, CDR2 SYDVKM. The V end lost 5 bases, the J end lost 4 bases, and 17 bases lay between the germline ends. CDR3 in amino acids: CASSPRQWDFYGYTF. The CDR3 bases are TGTGCCAGCAGTCCACGGCAATGGGATTTCTATGGCTACACCTTC.

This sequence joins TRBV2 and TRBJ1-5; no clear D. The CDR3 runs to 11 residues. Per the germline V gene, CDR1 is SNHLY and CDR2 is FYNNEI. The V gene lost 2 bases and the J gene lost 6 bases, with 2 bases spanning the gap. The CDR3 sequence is CASSESQPQHF. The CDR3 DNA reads TGTGCCAGCAGTGAAAGTCAGCCCCAGCATTTT.

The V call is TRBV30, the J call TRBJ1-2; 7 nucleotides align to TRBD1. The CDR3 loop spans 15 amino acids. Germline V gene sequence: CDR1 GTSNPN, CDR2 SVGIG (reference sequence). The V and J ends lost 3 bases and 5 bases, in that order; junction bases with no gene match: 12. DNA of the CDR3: TGTGCCTGGAGAGACCTCGACAGGGCTTGGTATGGCTACACCTTC. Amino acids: CAWRDLDRAWYGYTF.

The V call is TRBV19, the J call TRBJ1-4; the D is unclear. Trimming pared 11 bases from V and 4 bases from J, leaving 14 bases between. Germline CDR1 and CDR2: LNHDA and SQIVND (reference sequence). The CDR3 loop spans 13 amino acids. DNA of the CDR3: TGTGCCTCACATATCGGAAATAATGAAAAACTGTTTTTT. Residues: CASHIGNNEKLFF.

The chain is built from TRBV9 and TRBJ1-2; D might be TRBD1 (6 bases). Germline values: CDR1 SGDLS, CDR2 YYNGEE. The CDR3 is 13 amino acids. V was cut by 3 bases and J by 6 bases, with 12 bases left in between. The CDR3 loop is CASSASRQDGYTF. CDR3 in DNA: TGTGCCAGCAGCGCCTCCCGACAGGATGGCTACACCTTC.

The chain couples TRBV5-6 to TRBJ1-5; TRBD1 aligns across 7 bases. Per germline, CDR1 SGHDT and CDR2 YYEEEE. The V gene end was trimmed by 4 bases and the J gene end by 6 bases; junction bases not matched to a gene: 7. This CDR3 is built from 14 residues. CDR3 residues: CASSIRTGSQPQHF. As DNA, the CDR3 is TGTGCCAGCAGCATCAGGACAGGCAGTCAGCCCCAGCATTTT.

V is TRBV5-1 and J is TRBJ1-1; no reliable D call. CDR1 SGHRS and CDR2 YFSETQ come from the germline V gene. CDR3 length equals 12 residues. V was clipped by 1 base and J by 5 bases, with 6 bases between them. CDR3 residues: CASSLHGTEAFF. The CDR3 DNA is TGCGCCAGCAGCTTGCATGGGACTGAAGCTTTCTTT.

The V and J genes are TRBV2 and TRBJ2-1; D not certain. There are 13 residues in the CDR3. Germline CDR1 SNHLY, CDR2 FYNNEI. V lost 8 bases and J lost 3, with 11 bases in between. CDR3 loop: CASLVKGYNEQFF. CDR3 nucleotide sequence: TGTGCCAGCTTGGTAAAGGGCTACAATGAGCAGTTCTTC.